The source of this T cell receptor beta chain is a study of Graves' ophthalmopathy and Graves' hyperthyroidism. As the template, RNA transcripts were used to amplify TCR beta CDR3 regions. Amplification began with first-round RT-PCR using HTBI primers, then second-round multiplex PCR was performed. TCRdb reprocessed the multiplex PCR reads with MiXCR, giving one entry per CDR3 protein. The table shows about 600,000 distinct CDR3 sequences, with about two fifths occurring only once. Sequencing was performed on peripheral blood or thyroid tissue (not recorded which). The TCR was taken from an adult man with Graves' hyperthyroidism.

CDR3 amino acids: CSVEASASERIYNEQFF. CDR3 coding DNA: TGCAGCGTTGAAGCTTCGGCTAGCGAGAGGATCTACAATGAGCAGTTCTTC. The rearrangement uses TRBV29-1 and TRBJ2-1, with D possibly TRBD2 on 6 matching bases. CDR1 and CDR2 from the germline V gene are SQVTM and ANQGSEA. The V and J ends lost 1 base and 3 bases respectively, with 19 bases between them. The CDR3 covers 17 residues.